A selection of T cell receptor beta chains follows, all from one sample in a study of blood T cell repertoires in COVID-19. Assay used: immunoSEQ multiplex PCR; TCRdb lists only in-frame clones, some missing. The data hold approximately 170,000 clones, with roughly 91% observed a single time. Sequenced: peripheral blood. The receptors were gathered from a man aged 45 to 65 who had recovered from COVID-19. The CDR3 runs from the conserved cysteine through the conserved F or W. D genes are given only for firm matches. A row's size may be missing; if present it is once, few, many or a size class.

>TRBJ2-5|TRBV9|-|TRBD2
CASSVGGWETQYF
TGTGCCAGCAGCGTGGGAGGGTGGGAGACCCAGTACTTC
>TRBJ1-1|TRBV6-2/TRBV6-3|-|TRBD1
CASSYTRGQGLGEAFF
TGTGCCAGCAGTTACACCCGGGGACAGGGCCTCGGTGAAGCTTTCTTT
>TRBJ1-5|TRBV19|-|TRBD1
CASSSGTGGFDQPQHF
TGTGCCAGTAGCTCCGGGACAGGGGGGTTCGATCAGCCCCAGCATTTT
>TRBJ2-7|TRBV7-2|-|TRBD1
CASSPDRASPYEQYF
TGTGCCAGCAGCCCGGACAGGGCATCTCCCTACGAGCAGTACTTC
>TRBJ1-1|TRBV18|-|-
CASSRGRNTEAFF
TGTGCCAGCTCCCGCGGGAGGAACACTGAAGCTTTCTTT
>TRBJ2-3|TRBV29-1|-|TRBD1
CSGHTGVTDTQYF
TGCAGCGGCCATACAGGGGTCACAGATACGCAGTATTTT
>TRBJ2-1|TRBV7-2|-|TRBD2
CASSYTSGRVNEQFF
TGTGCCAGCAGCTATACTAGCGGGAGGGTAAATGAGCAGTTCTTC
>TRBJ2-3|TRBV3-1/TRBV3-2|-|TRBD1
CASSPRQGAIVSTQYF
TGTGCCAGCAGCCCACGACAGGGGGCGATTGTTAGTACGCAGTATTTT
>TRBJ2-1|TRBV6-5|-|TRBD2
CASSYEAGGGNEQFF
TGTGCCAGCAGTTACGAAGCGGGAGGAGGCAATGAGCAGTTCTTC
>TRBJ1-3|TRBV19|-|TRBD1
CASRPGQSVGNTIYF
TGTGCCAGTAGGCCGGGACAGTCTGTCGGAAACACCATATATTTT
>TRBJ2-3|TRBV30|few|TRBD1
CAWSVLGRGRTDTQYF
TGTGCCTGGAGTGTACTGGGCAGGGGGCGAACAGATACGCAGTATTTT
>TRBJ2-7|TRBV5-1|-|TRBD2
CASSLRLAGGYEQYF
TGCGCCAGCAGCTTGCGACTAGCGGGAGGCTACGAGCAGTACTTC
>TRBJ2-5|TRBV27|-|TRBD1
CASRSWTGAWETQYF
TGTGCCAGCAGAAGTTGGACAGGGGCCTGGGAGACCCAGTACTTC
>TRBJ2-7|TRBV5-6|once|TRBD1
CASSFTGGAYEQYF
TGTGCCAGCAGCTTCACAGGGGGCGCCTACGAGCAGTACTTC
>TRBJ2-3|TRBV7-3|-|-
CASSLVGQSTDTQYF
TGTGCCAGCAGCTTAGTCGGACAGAGCACAGATACGCAGTATTTT
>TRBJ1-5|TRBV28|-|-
CASRKDVAREGNQPQHF
TGTGCCAGCAGAAAAGACGTGGCGCGCGAGGGCAATCAGCCCCAGCATTTT
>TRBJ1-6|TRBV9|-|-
CASSVDEGSPLHF
TGTGCCAGCAGCGTAGACGAGGGATCACCCCTCCACTTT
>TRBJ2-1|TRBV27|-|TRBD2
CASRPTGLAGGSSYNEQFF
TGTGCCAGCAGACCAACAGGACTAGCGGGGGGTAGCTCCTACAATGAGCAGTTCTTC
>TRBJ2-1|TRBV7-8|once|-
CASSLVVTGGTEQFF
TGTGCCAGCAGCTTAGTCGTAACTGGGGGGACTGAGCAGTTCTTC
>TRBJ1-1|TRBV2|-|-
CASSPNTEAFF
TGTGCCAGCAGTCCTAACACTGAAGCTTTCTTT
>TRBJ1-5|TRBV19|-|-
CASSIGREWGNQPQHF
TGTGCCAGTAGTATTGGGCGGGAGTGGGGCAATCAGCCCCAGCATTTT
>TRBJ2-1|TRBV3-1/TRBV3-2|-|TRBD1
CASRGTGGSYNEQFF
TGTGCCAGCAGAGGGACAGGGGGATCCTACAATGAGCAGTTCTTC
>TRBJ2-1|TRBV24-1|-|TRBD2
CATSEQGLAGEYNEQFF
TGTGCCACCAGTGAACAAGGACTAGCGGGAGAATACAATGAGCAGTTCTTC
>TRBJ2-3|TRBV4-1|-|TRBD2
CASSQEALAGGRPDTQYF
TGCGCCAGCAGCCAAGAAGCCCTAGCGGGAGGACGGCCAGATACGCAGTATTTT
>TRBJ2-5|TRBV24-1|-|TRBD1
CATSDQGQDQETQYF
TGTGCCACCAGTGACCAGGGACAGGACCAAGAGACCCAGTACTTC
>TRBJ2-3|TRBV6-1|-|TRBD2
CASSALAGPSTDTQYF
TGTGCCAGCAGTGCACTAGCGGGGCCTAGCACAGATACGCAGTATTTT
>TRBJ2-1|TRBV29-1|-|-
CSVGTRNEQFF
TGCAGCGTTGGAACGAGGAATGAGCAGTTCTTC
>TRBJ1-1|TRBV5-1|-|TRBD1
CASSWTGPVNTEAFF
TGCGCCAGCAGCTGGACAGGGCCGGTGAACACTGAAGCTTTCTTT
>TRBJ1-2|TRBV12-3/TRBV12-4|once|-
CASSLGQSYGYTF
TGTGCCAGCAGTTTAGGGCAGTCATATGGCTACACCTTC
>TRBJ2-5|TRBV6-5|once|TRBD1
CASNTRGGLLETQYF
TGTGCCAGCAATACGCGAGGGGGCTTGTTGGAGACCCAGTACTTC
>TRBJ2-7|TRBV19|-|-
CASSPTGSSYEQYF
TGTGCCAGTAGTCCGACGGGGAGCTCCTACGAGCAGTACTTC
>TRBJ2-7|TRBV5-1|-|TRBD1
CASSRDRGLSYEQYF
TGCGCCAGCAGTCGGGACAGGGGGCTCTCCTACGAGCAGTACTTC
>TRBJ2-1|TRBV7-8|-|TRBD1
CASSLAVAGGDNEQFF
TGTGCCAGCAGCTTAGCGGTGGCAGGGGGTGACAATGAGCAGTTCTTC
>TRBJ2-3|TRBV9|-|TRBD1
CASSVVGQGATDTQYF
TGTGCCAGCAGCGTAGTAGGACAGGGGGCCACAGATACGCAGTATTTT
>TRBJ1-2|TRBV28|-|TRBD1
CASSSPFGTGRGYTF
TGTGCCAGCAGTTCCCCTTTCGGGACAGGGAGGGGCTACACCTTC
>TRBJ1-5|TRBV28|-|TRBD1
CASSSSRDRNQPQHF
TGTGCCAGCAGTTCAAGCCGGGACAGGAATCAGCCCCAGCATTTT
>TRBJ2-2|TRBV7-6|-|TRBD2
CASSSLAGGSGELFF
TGTGCCAGCAGCTCACTAGCGGGAGGGTCCGGGGAGCTGTTTTTT
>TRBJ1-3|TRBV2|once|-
CASRESTGGGNTIYF
TGTGCCAGCAGGGAATCGACAGGAGGTGGAAACACCATATATTTT
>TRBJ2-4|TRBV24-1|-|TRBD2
CATSDPHLAGEVVTKNIQYF
TGTGCCACCAGTGATCCGCATCTAGCGGGAGAGGTGGTGACCAAAAACATTCAGTACTTC
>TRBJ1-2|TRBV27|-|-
CASSSLGRVTNYGYTF
TGTGCCAGCAGTTCCCTGGGGAGGGTTACTAACTATGGCTACACCTTC
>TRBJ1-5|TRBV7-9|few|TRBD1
CASSLALGQGNQPQHF
TGTGCCAGCAGCTTAGCGTTGGGACAGGGCAATCAGCCCCAGCATTTT
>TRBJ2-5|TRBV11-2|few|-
CASSSPRGEGFISAQYF
TGTGCCAGCAGCTCTCCAAGGGGGGAGGGCTTTATAAGCGCCCAGTACTTC
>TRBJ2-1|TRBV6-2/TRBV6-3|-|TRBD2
CASSLSGRSYNEQFF
TGTGCCAGCAGCCTTAGCGGGCGCTCCTACAATGAGCAGTTCTTC
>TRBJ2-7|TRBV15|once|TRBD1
CATSRGGQGAGEQYF
TGTGCCACCAGCAGAGGGGGACAGGGGGCTGGGGAGCAGTACTTC
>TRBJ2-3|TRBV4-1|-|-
CASSQVATGVTDTQYF
TGCGCCAGCAGCCAAGTTGCCACGGGGGTTACAGATACGCAGTATTTT
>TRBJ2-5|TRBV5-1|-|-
CASSLQVQQETQYF
TGCGCCAGCAGCCTACAGGTACAGCAAGAGACCCAGTACTTC
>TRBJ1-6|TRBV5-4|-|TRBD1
CASSSGTGGGSPLHF
TGTGCCAGCAGCTCGGGGACAGGGGGTGGTTCACCCCTCCACTTT
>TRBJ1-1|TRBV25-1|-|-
CASSDTGRGTEAFF
TGTGCCAGCAGTGATACAGGGCGAGGGACTGAAGCTTTCTTT
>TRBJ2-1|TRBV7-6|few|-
CASSLTPSRDNEQFF
TGTGCCAGCAGCTTAACTCCGAGCAGGGACAATGAGCAGTTCTTC
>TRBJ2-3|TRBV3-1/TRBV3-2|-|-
CASSQEGATDTQYF
TGTGCCAGCAGCCAAGAAGGAGCTACAGATACGCAGTATTTT
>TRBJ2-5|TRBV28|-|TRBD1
CASSLQGTGVQKTQYF
TGTGCCAGCAGTTTACAAGGGACAGGGGTACAGAAGACCCAGTACTTC
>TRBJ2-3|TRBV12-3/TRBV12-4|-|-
CASTQFLTDTQYF
TGTGCCAGCACCCAGTTTCTTACAGATACGCAGTATTTT
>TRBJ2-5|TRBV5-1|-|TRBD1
CASSPPTGTEETQYF
TGCGCCAGCAGTCCTCCTACCGGGACAGAAGAGACCCAGTACTTC
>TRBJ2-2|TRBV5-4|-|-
CASSLPGLGNTGELFF
TGTGCCAGCAGCCTCCCGGGACTCGGAAACACCGGGGAGCTGTTTTTT
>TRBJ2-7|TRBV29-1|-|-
CSVIWGDGQYF
TGCAGCGTTATATGGGGGGACGGGCAGTACTTC
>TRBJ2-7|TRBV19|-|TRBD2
CASSMGLAGGNGEQYF
TGTGCCAGTAGTATGGGACTTGCGGGGGGGAATGGCGAGCAGTACTTC
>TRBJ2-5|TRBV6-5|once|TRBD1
CASRRTGGGETQYF
TGTGCCAGCAGGAGGACAGGGGGGGGAGAGACCCAGTACTTC